The present T cell receptor (beta chain) was sequenced within a study of T cells in Graves' hyperthyroidism and ophthalmopathy. General observations from the study: Ophthalmopathy was separated from stable hyperthyroidism by a 13 V-J model.

The CDR3 loop spans 14 amino acids. The germline V gene encodes CDR1 LNHDA and CDR2 SQIVND (reference sequence). The ends were cut back, 7 bases at V and 0 bases at J, with 13 bases in the middle. This clonotype was observed many times. What it binds is unknown. Extraction of PBMCs used roughly 9.3 ml of fresh peripheral blood. TCR beta CDR3 sequences were amplified from RNA transcripts. First-round RT-PCR of the TCR CDR3 relied on the HTBI primer set. Via MiXCR, TCRdb re-called the multiplex PCR reads, giving one row per CDR3 protein. The table includes about 250,000 distinct CDR3 sequences, approximately 25% detected once.

The source of this sequence is a woman in her thirties or forties with Graves' ophthalmopathy. The rearrangement joins TRBV19 to TRBJ2-7; a possible D gene is TRBD2 (5 bases). The sequenced sample was blood. The CDR3 loop reads CASKVSATSYEQYF. The CDR3 nucleotides read TGTGCCAGTAAGGTTAGCGCCACCTCCTACGAGCAGTACTTC.